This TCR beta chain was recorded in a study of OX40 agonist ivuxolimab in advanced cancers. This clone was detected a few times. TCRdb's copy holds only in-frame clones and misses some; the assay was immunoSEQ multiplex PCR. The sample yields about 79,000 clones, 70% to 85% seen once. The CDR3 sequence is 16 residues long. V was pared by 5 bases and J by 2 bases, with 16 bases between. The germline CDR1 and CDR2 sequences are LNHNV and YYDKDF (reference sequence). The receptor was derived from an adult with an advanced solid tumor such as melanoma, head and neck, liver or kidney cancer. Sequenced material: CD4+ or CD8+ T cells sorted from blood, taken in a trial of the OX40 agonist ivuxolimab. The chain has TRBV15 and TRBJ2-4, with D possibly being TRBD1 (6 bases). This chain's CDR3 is CATSRAGDISKNIQYF. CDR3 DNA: TGTGCCACCAGCCGAGCAGGGGATATTTCCAAAAACATTCAGTACTTC. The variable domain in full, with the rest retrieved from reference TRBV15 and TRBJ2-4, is DAMVIQNPRYQVTQFGKPVTLSCSQTLNHNVMYWYQQKSSQAPKLLFHYYDKDFNNEADTPDNFQSRRPNTSFCFLDIRSPGLGDTAMYLCATSRAGDISKNIQYFGAGTRLSVL.